Presented here are 24 T cell receptor beta chains from one specimen sequenced in a study of T-cell memory formation after mild COVID-19 (dated by TCRdb to about 2021). Libraries were prepared through 5' RACE. The sequencer listed for this sample is Illumina NovaSeq 6000. TCRdb reworked the public reads: Q25 trimming with fastp, MiXCR clone assembly, productive beta chains retained. CDR3 protein sequences are deduplicated, and each keeps its most common genes and DNA. Within this sample are a few hundred thousand distinct CDR3 sequences, with around 20% of them counted one time only. 21% of the sample is in the top ten clones. The sequenced material came from PBMCs or a T cell subset sorted from them (not recorded which). These receptor sequences come from a man aged 18 to 30 who had mild COVID-19 (a few samples of this study predate the infection). The sample titles of this study are shuffled in the database, so cell type and time point are left out; the donor was told from shared clones.

The chain employs TRBV11-2 and TRBJ2-3; the D gene is possibly TRBD2 (7 bases). Per the germline V gene, CDR1 is SGHAT and CDR2 is FQNNGV. The V end lost 7 bases, the J end lost 2 bases, and 19 bases lay between the germline ends. The CDR3 is 16 residues long. In DNA form, the CDR3 reads TGTGCCAGCACCAGTGGAGGGGGGGCCTCCACAGATACGCAGTATTTT. Its protein product is CASTSGGGASTDTQYF.

This clonotype was seen a few times. The chain combines TRBV5-1 with TRBJ2-3; 9 bases agree with TRBD1. The CDR3 loop spans 15 amino acids. In germline, CDR1 is SGHRS, CDR2 YFSETQ. Trimming cost V 2 bases and J 3 bases; bases outside gene matches: 4. The CDR3 DNA follows: TGCGCCAGCAGCTTACAGGGGGCGACGACAGATACGCAGTATTTT. Protein sequence: CASSLQGATTDTQYF.

This clonotype was found a few times. The chain couples TRBV5-1 to TRBJ2-3; D is ambiguous. Germline V gene data show CDR1 as SGHRS and CDR2 as YFSETQ. This CDR3 is built from 14 residues. V was trimmed by 1 base and J by 2 bases, leaving 8 bases between them. The CDR3 sequence is CASSLLIFTDTQYF. CDR3 bases: TGCGCCAGCAGCTTGTTAATATTCACAGATACGCAGTATTTT.

This CDR3 is CSVEILVTTDTQYF. CDR3 nucleotides: TGCAGCGTTGAAATTCTGGTTACCACAGATACGCAGTATTTT. The chain uses TRBV29-1 and TRBJ2-3; D gene uncertain. The V gene lost 2 bases and the J gene lost 2 bases, with 11 bases spanning the gap. The CDR3 has 14 amino acids. CDR1 is SQVTM and CDR2 is ANQGSEA in the germline V gene.

This clonotype was recorded a few times. J is TRBJ1-2 and V is TRBV7-9; possibly TRBD1 for D (6 bases). V shed 1 base and J shed 7 bases, with 13 bases lying between them. The CDR3 is 14 amino acids. Germline CDR1 reads SEHNR; CDR2 reads FQNEAQ (reference sequence). The DNA of the CDR3 is TGTGCCAGCAGCTTAGTTTACAGGGAACTTGGCTACACCTTC. It is translated as CASSLVYRELGYTF.

This clonotype was recorded many times. J is TRBJ1-1 and V is TRBV10-3; 7 positions agree with TRBD1. Germline loops: CDR1 ENHRY, CDR2 SYGVKD. The V segment lost 2 bases and the J segment 11 bases; nucleotides outside the gene matches: 11. The CDR3 covers 14 residues. CDR3 protein: CAISEPRDSRLAFF. CDR3 bases: TGTGCCATCAGTGAGCCCCGGGACAGCCGTCTGGCTTTCTTT.

V gene TRBV30 combines with J gene TRBJ2-2, with no clear D. The V gene's germline CDR1 is GTSNPN and CDR2 SVGIG (reference sequence). V was trimmed by 6 bases and J by 2 bases, leaving 4 bases between them. The length of the CDR3 is 11 residues. Here the CDR3 DNA reads TGTGCCTGTGATAACACCGGGGAGCTGTTTTTT. As protein: CACDNTGELFF.

A few counts support this clonotype. This chain links TRBV11-2 with TRBJ2-5; the D is unclear. This CDR3 has 16 residues. The V gene lost 0 bases and the J gene lost 3 bases, with 14 bases spanning the gap. CDR1 SGHAT and CDR2 FQNNGV come from the germline V gene. CDR3 DNA sequence: TGTGCCAGCAGCTTAGATCTTTTTAGACGCGAAGAGACCCAGTACTTC. Residues: CASSLDLFRREETQYF. Full variable domain (remainder filled in from reference TRBV11-2 and TRBJ2-5): EAGVAQSPRYKIIEKRQSVAFWCNPISGHATLYWYQQILGQGPKLLIQFQNNGVVDDSQLPKDRFSAERLKGVDSTLKIQPAKLEDSAVYLCASSLDLFRREETQYFGPGTRLLVL.

The chain has TRBV5-1 and TRBJ2-1, with 9 bases that match TRBD2. From germline, CDR1 is SGHRS and CDR2 YFSETQ. The CDR3 has 15 residues. With V trimmed by 4 bases and J by 10 bases, 12 bases remained unmatched. CDR3 amino acids: CASSHGLAWGNEQFF. The CDR3 DNA reads TGCGCCAGCAGCCACGGACTAGCGTGGGGGAACGAGCAGTTCTTC. Complete variable domain (other parts from reference TRBV5-1 and TRBJ2-1): KAGVTQTPRYLIKTRGQQVTLSCSPISGHRSVSWYQQTPGQGLQFLFEYFSETQRNKGNFPGRFSGRQFSNSRSEMNVSTLELGDSALYLCASSHGLAWGNEQFFGPGTRLTVL.

The gene calls are TRBV5-1 and TRBJ2-2, with unresolved D. Germline CDR1 SGHRS, CDR2 YFSETQ. This CDR3 spans 12 amino acids. Trimming left V 7 bases short and J 4 bases short, with 8 bases between. CDR3 sequence: CASRGGTGELFF. CDR3 in DNA: TGCGCCAGCCGAGGCGGCACCGGGGAGCTGTTTTTT. Full variable domain (missing parts from reference TRBV5-1 and TRBJ2-2): KAGVTQTPRYLIKTRGQQVTLSCSPISGHRSVSWYQQTPGQGLQFLFEYFSETQRNKGNFPGRFSGRQFSNSRSEMNVSTLELGDSALYLCASRGGTGELFFGEGSRLTVL.

The V gene is TRBV15, the J gene TRBJ2-7; D is uncertain. CDR1 and CDR2 from the germline V gene are LNHNV and YYDKDF (reference sequence). V was clipped by 6 bases and J by 7 bases, with 16 bases between them. This CDR3 comprises 13 residues. Written as DNA, the CDR3 is TGTGCCACCAGGGGGTCCCTGGGGTTGGAGCAGTACTTC. Amino acid sequence: CATRGSLGLEQYF.

This clonotype was counted between two and nine times. The CDR3 DNA sequence: TGCGCCAGCAGCTTGTTGGGATTGAGCAATCAGCCCCAGCATTTT. Translated, it gives CASSLLGLSNQPQHF. The V call is TRBV5-1, the J call TRBJ1-5; no clear D. Germline CDR1 reads SGHRS; CDR2 reads YFSETQ. Trimming left V 1 base short and J 1 base short, with 9 bases between. CDR3 length: 15 amino acids.

The genes are TRBV13 and TRBJ2-1; 7 bases agree with TRBD1. V shed 4 bases, J shed 8 bases, and the junction held 8 bases outside the gene matches. There are 14 residues in the CDR3. Per germline, CDR1 PRHDT and CDR2 FYEKMQ (reference sequence). CDR3 protein: CASSSSGGTDEQFF. As DNA, the CDR3 is TGTGCCAGCAGCTCGTCAGGGGGTACGGATGAGCAGTTCTTC.

In this sample, this clonotype turned up a few times. The V gene is TRBV27, the J gene TRBJ1-2, with a possible D match to TRBD1 (6 bases). The CDR3 runs to 16 residues. The V and J ends lost 5 bases and 4 bases respectively, with 20 bases between them. CDR1 is MNHEY, CDR2 SMNVEV, per germline (reference sequence). Here the CDR3 reads CASSEGRDTAFYGYTF. Written as DNA, the CDR3 is TGTGCCAGCAGTGAGGGGAGGGACACCGCTTTCTATGGCTACACCTTC.

A few counts support this clonotype. The V gene is TRBV7-9, the J gene TRBJ1-4, with D possibly TRBD1 on 6 matching bases. Between the trimmed V and J ends, which lost 4 bases and 5 bases, there was a span of 14 bases. CDR1 SEHNR and CDR2 FQNEAQ come from the germline V gene (reference sequence). The CDR3 sequence is 15 residues long. The CDR3 reads CASSSAGTPNEKLFF. Here the CDR3 DNA reads TGTGCCAGCAGCTCCGCGGGGACACCAAATGAAAAACTGTTTTTT.

This clonotype was recorded a few times. CDR3 region: CSAIPSGTEAFF. CDR3 DNA: TGCAGCGCGATCCCGTCGGGTACTGAAGCTTTCTTT. The V gene is TRBV29-1, the J gene TRBJ1-1; D unclear. Germline values: CDR1 SQVTM, CDR2 ANQGSEA. The V gene lost 7 bases and the J gene lost 5 bases, with 14 bases spanning the gap. The CDR3 has 12 amino acids.

This clonotype has only a few counts. The rearrangement links TRBV6-6 to TRBJ1-2, with D possibly matching TRBD1 (5 bases). Germline V lookup: CDR1 MNHNY, CDR2 SVGAGI (reference sequence). This CDR3 comprises 12 residues. Trimming removed 7 bases from V and 3 bases from J, with 9 bases in between. CDR3: CASTLGDYGYTF. CDR3 nucleotide sequence: TGTGCCAGCACCCTAGGGGACTATGGCTACACCTTC.

This clonotype was counted a few times. This chain connects TRBV18 to TRBJ1-4; TRBD1 aligns across 7 bases. CDR1 and CDR2 (germline): KGHSH, LQKENI. The CDR3 contains 14 residues. V was pared by 2 bases and J by 10 bases, with 7 bases of the junction left unmatched. Written as DNA, the CDR3 is TGTGCCAGCTCACCAGACAGGGAGGCGGTAAAACTGTTTTTT. Protein: CASSPDREAVKLFF.

The CDR3 is CSSEGSDYGYTF. As DNA, the CDR3 is TGCAGCTCTGAGGGGTCCGACTATGGCTACACCTTC. The chain has TRBV29-1 and TRBJ1-2; maybe TRBD1 (5 bases). The V gene's germline CDR1 is SQVTM and CDR2 ANQGSEA. The CDR3 has 12 residues. The V gene lost 8 bases and the J gene lost 3 bases, with 13 bases spanning the gap.

This clonotype was seen a handful of times. The CDR3 loop is CASSLLRNTGELFF. CDR3 sequence (DNA): TGCGCCAGCAGCTTGCTAAGGAACACCGGGGAGCTGTTTTTT. This chain uses TRBV5-1 with TRBJ2-2, with unresolved D. V was clipped by 1 base and J by 1 base, with 5 bases between them. This CDR3 spans 14 amino acids. Per germline, CDR1 SGHRS and CDR2 YFSETQ.

This clonotype was seen many times. The chain links TRBV20-1 to TRBJ1-2; D not resolved. The CDR3 spans 14 residues. The germline V gene has CDR1 DFQATT and CDR2 SNEGSKA (reference sequence). Between the trimmed V and J ends, which lost 1 base and 3 bases, there was a span of 12 bases. Here the CDR3 DNA reads TGCAGTGCTAGAGCCGGGTTTAGTCACTATGGCTACACCTTC. Residues: CSARAGFSHYGYTF.

This clonotype was detected a few times. V usage is TRBV7-9 and J usage is TRBJ2-1, with 9 bases identical to TRBD2. Germline values: CDR1 SEHNR, CDR2 FQNEAQ (reference sequence). CDR3 size: 15 residues. Trimming at V came to 6 bases and at J to 8 bases, leaving 11 bases not matched to a gene. The CDR3, as DNA: TGTGCCAGCAGAGAGGGCGCGGGGGGGCCCCATGAGCAGTTCTTC. As protein: CASREGAGGPHEQFF.

This CDR3 is CASSLSFTGYGYTF. CDR3 DNA: TGTGCCAGCAGTTTAAGTTTCACAGGCTATGGCTACACCTTC. The J gene is TRBJ1-2, the V gene TRBV27; a weak D match, TRBD1 (5 bases). The CDR3 runs to 14 residues. Germline assignment: CDR1 MNHEY and CDR2 SMNVEV (reference sequence). Trimming left V 2 bases short and J 4 bases short, with 11 bases between.

The gene calls are TRBV4-3 and TRBJ2-3, with D possibly being TRBD1 (5 bases). CDR3 length equals 15 residues. Germline values: CDR1 LGHNA, CDR2 YSLEER. V lost 3 bases and J 2 bases, leaving 12 bases between the germline ends. CDR3 in amino acids: CASSQQGAHTDTQYF. The CDR3 DNA follows: TGCGCCAGCAGCCAGCAGGGTGCCCACACAGATACGCAGTATTTT.